The 22 T cell receptor beta chains reported below all come from one sample, sequenced in a study of yellow fever vaccine responses in identical twins (dated by TCRdb to the late 2010s). The library was produced with RT-PCR. The sequencer was an Illumina HiSeq 2500. TCRdb trimmed public reads at Q25 via fastp, called clones via MiXCR and kept in-frame beta chains. Entries are consolidated by CDR3 protein sequence, retaining the most common genes and DNA. A total of thousands of distinct CDR3 sequences appear in this sample, almost 85% of them only once. Under 2.5% of the sample goes to the ten largest clones. Sample: T cells from blood (PBMCs), unsorted or a sorted subset (not recorded which), taken before or after yellow fever vaccination (not recorded which). Receptors were obtained from a woman aged 18-29 years who received the yellow fever vaccine. Donor details come from another sample of the same person, matched by shared clones.

The rearrangement joins TRBV5-1 to TRBJ1-5; 9 nucleotides line up with TRBD1. Germline CDR1 SGHRS, CDR2 YFSETQ. J lost 4 bases, V lost 0 bases, and 2 bases had no gene match. This CDR3 contains 15 residues. The DNA of the CDR3 is TGCGCCAGCAGCTTGGAGGGACAGGGAAATCAGCCCCAGCATTTT. Protein sequence: CASSLEGQGNQPQHF.

The J gene is TRBJ2-5, the V gene TRBV11-2; a weak D match, TRBD1 (6 bases). The CDR3 totals 10 residues. Trimming stripped 6 bases from V and 7 bases from J, with 6 bases between. The germline V gene has CDR1 SGHAT and CDR2 FQNNGV. CDR3 in amino acids: CASRQGTQYF. The CDR3 region has the DNA TGTGCCAGCAGACAGGGGACCCAGTACTTC.

The gene calls are TRBV6-2 or TRBV6-3 and TRBJ2-7; either TRBD1 or TRBD2 may supply D (5 bases each). Trimming took 5 bases from V and 6 from J, leaving 14 bases between them. CDR1 is MNHEY, CDR2 SVGEGT, per germline. The CDR3 spans 13 residues. The CDR3 here is CASSPGPTLEQYF. CDR3 nucleotides: TGTGCCAGCAGTCCGGGACCTACCCTCGAGCAGTACTTC.

The chain employs TRBV12-3 or TRBV12-4 and TRBJ2-1; D gene uncertain. With 4 bases removed from V and 6 bases from J, the gap between germline ends came to 10 bases. This CDR3 contains 13 residues. CDR3 sequence (DNA): TGTGCCAGCAGTTCGGTAGGAAGCAATGAGCAGTTCTTC. Its protein is CASSSVGSNEQFF.

This chain links TRBV2 with TRBJ1-4; D unresolved. Germline values: CDR1 SNHLY, CDR2 FYNNEI. V lost 4 bases, J lost 4 bases, and 7 bases lay in between. There are 13 residues in the CDR3. Here the CDR3 DNA reads TGTGCCAGCAGTGGACTGATTAATGAAAAACTGTTTTTT. It yields the protein CASSGLINEKLFF.

The rearrangement links TRBV18 to TRBJ1-6; no firm D call. V lost 0 bases to trimming and J lost 9 bases, with 3 bases between them. The CDR3 loop spans 12 amino acids. Germline V gene sequence: CDR1 KGHSH, CDR2 LQKENI. CDR3 bases: TGTGCCAGCTCACCACCGGGTTCACCCCTCCACTTT. This sequence encodes CASSPPGSPLHF.

Here the CDR3 DNA reads TGCGCCAGCAGCCAATCCTTACAGAACTACGAGCAGTACTTC. It is translated as CASSQSLQNYEQYF. This chain joins TRBV4-3 and TRBJ2-7; D is unclear. Trimming removed 2 bases at V and 3 bases at J, with 11 bases between. Germline-derived CDR1 and CDR2 are LGHNA and YSLEER. The length of the CDR3 is 14 residues.

V and J are TRBV11-1 and TRBJ1-5; D not resolved. Trimming removed 5 bases from V and 4 bases from J, with 9 bases in between. Germline lookup yields CDR1 SGHAT and CDR2 FQDESV (reference sequence). There are 13 residues in the CDR3. CDR3 sequence: CASSGSENQPQHF. The DNA for the CDR3 is TGTGCCAGCAGCGGATCGGAGAATCAGCCCCAGCATTTT. The full variable domain, with the rest looked up from reference TRBV11-1 and TRBJ1-5, is EAEVAQSPRYKITEKSQAVAFWCDPISGHATLYWYRQILGQGPELLVQFQDESVVDDSQLPKDRFSAERLKGVDSTLKIQPAELGDSAMYLCASSGSENQPQHFGDGTRLSIL.

This sequence joins TRBV20-1 and TRBJ2-7, with a possible D match to TRBD1 (6 bases). Trimming shortened V by 4 bases and J by 2 bases, and 15 bases separated the two germline ends. CDR3 length: 14 residues. Germline V gives CDR1 DFQATT, CDR2 SNEGSKA (reference sequence). CDR3 region: CSATGDRRPYEQYF. The CDR3 DNA is TGCAGTGCTACAGGCGACAGGAGACCCTACGAGCAGTACTTC.

The chain recombines TRBV20-1 with TRBJ2-5; possibly TRBD1 or TRBD2 for D (5 bases each). The CDR3 is 13 residues long. Germline values: CDR1 DFQATT, CDR2 SNEGSKA (reference sequence). The ends were cut back, 3 bases at V and 5 bases at J, with 13 bases in the middle. The CDR3: CSASLGTGETQYF. For the CDR3, the DNA is TGCAGTGCTAGTCTTGGGACGGGGGAGACCCAGTACTTC.

The V call is TRBV29-1, the J call TRBJ1-1, with D hard to call. Between the trimmed V and J ends, which lost 4 bases and 1 base, there was a span of 10 bases. Germline V CDR1 and CDR2: SQVTM, ANQGSEA. The CDR3 loop spans 13 amino acids. The CDR3 reads CSVVSGSNTEAFF. In DNA form, the CDR3 reads TGCAGCGTTGTTTCCGGGTCGAACACTGAAGCTTTCTTT. Filled out from reference TRBV29-1 and TRBJ1-1, the complete variable domain reads SAVISQKPSRDICQRGTSLTIQCQVDSQVTMMFWYRQQPGQSLTLIATANQGSEATYESGFVIDKFPISRPNLTFSTLTVSNMSPEDSSIYLCSVVSGSNTEAFFGQGTRLTVV.

The chain has TRBV20-1 and TRBJ1-4, with D perhaps TRBD1 (5 bases). The CDR3 spans 15 residues. V dropped 6 bases and J dropped 5 bases, with 19 bases sitting between them. The germline V gene encodes CDR1 DFQATT and CDR2 SNEGSKA (reference sequence). Here the CDR3 DNA reads TGCAGTGCAACAGGATCCAGGAAAGGCAATGAAAAACTGTTTTTT. This translates into CSATGSRKGNEKLFF.

The chain carries TRBV6-4 and TRBJ2-1; a possible D gene is TRBD2 (5 bases). Germline-derived CDR1 and CDR2 are MRHNA and SNTAGT. This CDR3 is 16 amino acids long. V was cut by 0 bases and J by 10 bases, with 19 bases left in between. Here the CDR3 DNA reads TGTGCCAGCAGTGACTCGAGGCTAGCCCACATATCCGAGCAGTTCTTC. Translated: CASSDSRLAHISEQFF.

V gene TRBV29-1 combines with J gene TRBJ2-5; D not certain. This CDR3 is built from 12 residues. The germline CDR1 and CDR2 sequences are SQVTM and ANQGSEA. V gave up 5 bases and J gave up 5 bases, with 12 bases separating them. The CDR3 protein is CSVYGDRETQYF. As DNA, the CDR3 is TGCAGCGTTTACGGAGATAGGGAGACCCAGTACTTC.

The rearrangement uses TRBV7-3 and TRBJ2-1; D remains ambiguous. The germline CDR1 and CDR2 sequences are SGHTA and FQGTGA. The CDR3 has 13 amino acids. V dropped 1 base and J dropped 10 bases, with 11 bases sitting between them. The DNA for the CDR3 is TGTGCCAGCAGCTTAAGGAACGTGAAGGAGCAGTTCTTC. This codes for CASSLRNVKEQFF. The variable domain in full, completed from reference TRBV7-3 and TRBJ2-1, reads GAGVSQTPSNKVTEKGKYVELRCDPISGHTALYWYRQSLGQGPEFLIYFQGTGAADDSGLPNDRFFAVRPEGSVSTLKIQRTERGDSAVYLCASSLRNVKEQFFGPGTRLTVL.

The gene calls are TRBV4-3 and TRBJ2-7; 10 nucleotides align to TRBD2. Germline-derived CDR1 and CDR2 are LGHNA and YSLEER. Unmatched junction bases numbered 12, after V lost 3 bases and J lost 7 bases. The CDR3 loop spans 16 amino acids. For the CDR3, the DNA is TGCGCCAGCAGCCAGGATCCAGCGGGAGGGCCGGATGAGCAGTACTTC. Translating it yields CASSQDPAGGPDEQYF.

J is TRBJ2-1 and V is TRBV12-3 or TRBV12-4; no firm D call. V gave up 4 bases and J gave up 6 bases, with 10 bases separating them. CDR3 length equals 13 residues. CDR3 in DNA: TGTGCCAGCAGTTCATACTCGGTCAATGAGCAGTTCTTC. It encodes CASSSYSVNEQFF.

The gene calls are TRBV11-2 and TRBJ2-7, with 8 bases lining up with TRBD1. Germline lookup yields CDR1 SGHAT and CDR2 FQNNGV. This CDR3 comprises 14 residues. The junction had 2 bases not matched to a gene; V was cut back by 1 base and J by 3 bases. Written as DNA, the CDR3 is TGTGCCAGCAGCTTAGTCAGGGGGCTCTACGAGCAGTACTTC. It encodes CASSLVRGLYEQYF. The variable domain in full, completed from reference TRBV11-2 and TRBJ2-7, reads EAGVAQSPRYKIIEKRQSVAFWCNPISGHATLYWYQQILGQGPKLLIQFQNNGVVDDSQLPKDRFSAERLKGVDSTLKIQPAKLEDSAVYLCASSLVRGLYEQYFGPGTRLTVT.

The CDR3 here is CAISDKDRGNNQPQHF. CDR3 bases: TGTGCCATCAGCGACAAGGACAGGGGTAACAATCAGCCCCAGCATTTT. The gene calls are TRBV10-3 and TRBJ1-5, with 9 nucleotides matching TRBD1. Germline CDR1 ENHRY, CDR2 SYGVKD. The CDR3 loop spans 16 amino acids. Trimming removed 6 bases from V and 3 bases from J; junction bases left unmatched: 9.

The chain is built from TRBV13 and TRBJ1-1; D gene uncertain. V was cut by 1 base and J by 4 bases, with 10 bases left in between. Germline CDR1 and CDR2: PRHDT and FYEKMQ (reference sequence). The CDR3 spans 14 residues. The CDR3 sequence: CASSLVSPVTEAFF. CDR3 nucleotides: TGTGCCAGCAGCTTAGTATCTCCGGTCACTGAAGCTTTCTTT.

J is TRBJ1-1 and V is TRBV12-1; TRBD1, the D gene given by the table, was not confirmed from the DNA. TRBV12-1 is tagged as a pseudogene. This CDR3 is built from 15 residues. CDR3: CASSYRTGGNTEAFF. CDR3 sequence (DNA): TGTGCCAGCAGCTACCGGACAGGGGGCAATACTGAAGCTTTCTTT.

The V gene is TRBV29-1, the J gene TRBJ2-5, with D perhaps being TRBD1 or TRBD2 (5 bases each). The CDR3 spans 10 residues. With 4 bases removed from V and 5 bases from J, the gap between germline ends came to 5 bases. Germline V gives CDR1 SQVTM, CDR2 ANQGSEA. The CDR3 coding sequence is TGCAGCGTTGGGGGGGAGACCCAGTACTTC. Its translation is CSVGGETQYF.